These 24 T cell receptor beta chains share one sample of origin, sequenced in a study of T cell responses to AZD1222 COVID-19 vaccine (dated by TCRdb to the early 2020s). The sample's time point label is to be understood as: baseline before first vaccination. Libraries were constructed by the immunoSEQ multiplex PCR assay. TCRdb holds this immuneACCESS table with in-frame rearrangements only. Some clones are missing; in checked studies, unresolved V genes explain under half, and the rest has no known cause. The sample table contains about 72,000 clones; only one count was recorded for around 87% of them. Approximately 25% of the sample is in the top ten clones. The material was peripheral blood, obtained on day 0 of AZD1222 vaccination. The source is an adult in good health.

The genes are TRBV5-4 and TRBJ1-6; D is ambiguous. The CDR3 is 15 residues long. From germline, CDR1 is SGHNT and CDR2 YYREEE (reference sequence). V was trimmed by 1 base and J by 7 bases, leaving 12 bases between them. The CDR3 bases are TGTGCCAGCAGCTTGTTTTCGGGGTACAATTCACCCCTCCACTTT. Amino acids: CASSLFSGYNSPLHF.

With regard to this clone: This is likely a read error, given that the CDR3 carries no conserved phenylalanine or tryptophan at its end. No DNA is shown, since the ends of the CDR3 on it are uncertain; the CDR3 is the one TCRdb lists. The chain couples TRBV5-6 to TRBJ2-3; TRBD1 is the table's D call, not checked against the DNA. The germline V gene has CDR1 SGHDT and CDR2 YYEEEE. 12 amino acids form the CDR3, both terminal residues included. The CDR3 region is CASSLAGQGAES.

The chain couples TRBV6-2 or TRBV6-3 to TRBJ1-5, with 8 bases fitting TRBD1. Looked up from germline, CDR1 is MNHEY and CDR2 is SVGEGT. Trimming took 6 bases from V and 7 from J; bases not matched to a gene: 11. CDR3 length: 15 amino acids. The DNA for the CDR3 is TGTGCCAGCAGCCACCGGGACAGGTACGGGCAGCCCCAGCATTTT. Translated, it gives CASSHRDRYGQPQHF.

The chain couples TRBV7-8 to TRBJ2-7; 7 positions match TRBD1. This CDR3 comprises 15 residues. Germline assignment: CDR1 SGHVS and CDR2 FQNEAQ. V lost 5 bases, J lost 3 bases, and 10 bases stayed unmatched. This chain's CDR3 is CASSPGTAALYEQYF. DNA for the CDR3: TGTGCCAGCAGCCCTGGGACAGCTGCCCTCTACGAGCAGTACTTC.

The V and J genes are TRBV2 and TRBJ1-5; no clear D gene. V was cut by 6 bases and J by 0 bases, with 9 bases left in between. The germline CDR1 and CDR2 sequences are SNHLY and FYNNEI. The CDR3 runs 14 residues. The CDR3 loop reads CASSLIDSNQPQHF. For the CDR3, the DNA is TGTGCCAGCAGCCTGATCGATAGCAATCAGCCCCAGCATTTT. Full variable domain (remainder filled in from reference TRBV2 and TRBJ1-5): EPEVTQTPSHQVTQMGQEVILRCVPISNHLYFYWYRQILGQKVEFLVSFYNNEISEKSEIFDDQFSVERPDGSNFTLKIRSTKLEDSAMYFCASSLIDSNQPQHFGDGTRLSIL.

CDR3 in DNA: TGTGCCAGCTCCACCAATCAGCCCCAGCATTTT. Amino acid sequence: CASSTNQPQHF. The J gene is TRBJ1-5, the V gene TRBV5-8; no firm D call. The germline V and J ends were trimmed by 7 bases and 3 bases, with 5 bases remaining between them. Germline V gives CDR1 SGHTS, CDR2 YDEGEE. The CDR3 length is 11 residues.

The gene calls are TRBV10-3 and TRBJ1-5; TRBD1 agrees at 9 bases. V was clipped by 8 bases and J by 6 bases; unmatched bases: 5. This CDR3 is 13 amino acids long. The V gene's germline CDR1 is ENHRY and CDR2 SYGVKD. The CDR3 loop reads CAIQGTGLQPQHF. CDR3 bases: TGTGCCATCCAAGGGACAGGGCTTCAGCCCCAGCATTTT.

J is TRBJ2-2 and V is TRBV4-2, with D possibly TRBD2 on 6 matching bases. Germline V gene sequence: CDR1 LGHNA, CDR2 YNFKEQ. Deletions cut 0 bases from V and 9 bases from J, with 17 bases between. The CDR3 has 16 residues. The CDR3 DNA sequence: TGTGCCAGCAGCCAAGATTGGAAGAGGGGCGGGAGGGAGCTGTTTTTT. This translates into CASSQDWKRGGRELFF.

This chain uses TRBV7-2 with TRBJ2-7, with D possibly matching TRBD1 (6 bases). The V and J ends lost 5 bases and 2 bases respectively, with 19 bases between them. The CDR3 extends over 16 amino acids. The germline CDR1 and CDR2 sequences are SGHTA and FQGNSA. CDR3 sequence (DNA): TGTGCCAGCAGCCAACTGGAGGCAGGGGAAGCCTACGAGCAGTACTTC. Residues: CASSQLEAGEAYEQYF.

The V call is TRBV5-1, the J call TRBJ2-7, with D possibly TRBD2 on 7 matching bases. V dropped 0 bases and J dropped 3 bases, with 13 bases sitting between them. CDR1 and CDR2 (germline): SGHRS, YFSETQ. The CDR3 runs to 15 residues. The CDR3 reads CASSLGVGGLYEQYF. CDR3 DNA sequence: TGCGCCAGCAGCTTGGGGGTCGGGGGGCTCTACGAGCAGTACTTC.

The V call is TRBV2, the J call TRBJ1-5; TRBD1 is a possible D gene (6 bases). This CDR3 spans 17 amino acids. The germline gives CDR1 SNHLY, CDR2 FYNNEI. The ends were cut back, 2 bases at V and 3 bases at J, with 17 bases in the middle. The CDR3 is CASSERGAFLANQPQHF. DNA of the CDR3: TGTGCCAGCAGTGAAAGGGGGGCCTTCCTGGCCAATCAGCCCCAGCATTTT. Filled out from reference TRBV2 and TRBJ1-5, the complete variable domain reads EPEVTQTPSHQVTQMGQEVILRCVPISNHLYFYWYRQILGQKVEFLVSFYNNEISEKSEIFDDQFSVERPDGSNFTLKIRSTKLEDSAMYFCASSERGAFLANQPQHFGDGTRLSIL.

The chain joins TRBV2 to TRBJ2-2, with TRBD1 identical over 8 bases. V was pared by 8 bases and J by 6 bases, with 14 bases of the junction left unmatched. The CDR3 spans 16 residues. CDR1 SNHLY and CDR2 FYNNEI come from the germline V gene. The CDR3 region is CASAGQGGISPGELFF. CDR3 bases: TGTGCCAGCGCAGGACAGGGCGGGATTTCCCCCGGGGAGCTGTTTTTT.

V gene TRBV6-6 combines with J gene TRBJ2-3; D perhaps matches TRBD2 (6 bases). Germline V gives CDR1 MNHNY, CDR2 SVGAGI (reference sequence). The length of the CDR3 is 16 residues. The V and J ends lost 5 bases and 0 bases respectively, with 15 bases between them. CDR3 bases: TGTGCCAGCAGTCCCCGGGGGAGAACTAGCACAGATACGCAGTATTTT. Its translation is CASSPRGRTSTDTQYF.

This chain joins TRBV5-1 and TRBJ2-3; 9 positions agree with TRBD1. The length of the CDR3 is 16 residues. The ends lost 0 bases at V and 6 bases at J; junction bases unmatched: 8. Germline V CDR1 and CDR2: SGHRS, YFSETQ. CDR3: CASSLGDRVRSDTQYF. The CDR3 DNA reads TGCGCCAGCAGCTTGGGGGACAGGGTTAGGTCGGATACGCAGTATTTT.

The V gene is TRBV10-1, the J gene TRBJ1-6; the D gene is possibly TRBD1 (5 bases). V lost 8 bases, J lost 7 bases, and 15 bases lay in between. Germline CDR1 reads WNHNN; CDR2 reads SYGVQD (reference sequence). The CDR3 is 14 amino acids. This CDR3 is CASQGSRSNSPLHF. The CDR3 DNA reads as TGCGCCAGCCAGGGTAGCCGATCGAATTCACCCCTCCACTTT.

This clone was seen only once. This chain joins TRBV24-1 and TRBJ1-5; 12 positions agree with TRBD1. CDR3 length: 21 amino acids. The V segment lost 4 bases and the J segment 1 base; nucleotides outside the gene matches: 16. Germline lookup yields CDR1 KGHDR and CDR2 SFDVKD. Here the CDR3 reads CATSDAPGQGARNVSNQPQHF. CDR3 nucleotides: TGTGCCACCAGTGACGCACCGGGACAGGGGGCGCGGAATGTGAGCAATCAGCCCCAGCATTTT.

CDR3 residues: CATSDASAGAGELFF. Here the CDR3 DNA reads TGTGCCACCAGTGATGCCAGCGCCGGGGCCGGGGAGCTGTTTTTT. The V call is TRBV24-1, the J call TRBJ2-2, with TRBD2 as a possible D gene (5 bases). Germline loops: CDR1 KGHDR, CDR2 SFDVKD. V lost 3 bases and J lost 6, with 13 bases in between. This CDR3 region has 15 residues.

V is TRBV4-2 and J is TRBJ1-2, with D tentatively TRBD1 (6 bases). Germline V gene sequence: CDR1 LGHNA, CDR2 YNFKEQ. Trimming removed 1 base at V and 4 bases at J, with 13 bases between. The CDR3 sequence is 15 residues long. CDR3 loop: CASSQVGGRGYGYTF. The CDR3 bases are TGTGCCAGCAGCCAAGTTGGGGGGCGCGGCTATGGCTACACCTTC.

The rearrangement joins TRBV9 to TRBJ2-1, with a possible D match to TRBD2 (6 bases). The length of the CDR3 is 14 residues. Deletions cut 1 base from V and 10 bases from J, with 15 bases between. Looked up from germline, CDR1 is SGDLS and CDR2 is YYNGEE. The CDR3 DNA sequence: TGTGCCAGCAGCGTACTAGCGTCGTCCGAAGAGCAGTTCTTC. This translates into CASSVLASSEEQFF.

This chain connects TRBV9 to TRBJ1-3, with TRBD1 identical over 8 bases. V lost 4 bases to trimming and J lost 0 bases; unmatched junction nucleotides: 6. CDR3 size: 16 residues. CDR1 is SGDLS and CDR2 is YYNGEE in the germline V gene. The DNA of the CDR3 is TGTGCCAGCAGCCCCGGGACAGGAAACTCTGGAAACACCATATATTTT. Encoded protein: CASSPGTGNSGNTIYF.

The V call is TRBV27, the J call TRBJ2-7, with 8 bases aligning to TRBD1. The CDR3 covers 14 residues. Trimming at V came to 4 bases and at J to 3 bases, leaving 5 bases not matched to a gene. Germline V lookup: CDR1 MNHEY, CDR2 SMNVEV (reference sequence). The CDR3 region has the DNA TGTGCCAGCAGTTCCCGGACAGGGTACTACGAGCAGTACTTC. This codes for CASSSRTGYYEQYF.

The V gene is TRBV7-2, the J gene TRBJ1-2; perhaps TRBD1 as D (5 bases). The CDR3 consists of 19 residues. Looked up from germline, CDR1 is SGHTA and CDR2 is FQGNSA. V lost 5 bases to trimming and J lost 1 base, with 26 bases between them. For the CDR3, the DNA is TGTGCCAGCAGCCTGCACAGGATAAGTAACGGCAATCGTAACTATGGCTACACCTTC. It is translated as CASSLHRISNGNRNYGYTF.

This chain uses TRBV6-6 with TRBJ1-4; D is unclear. Trimming pared 4 bases from V and 8 bases from J, leaving 11 bases between. CDR1 is MNHNY, CDR2 SVGAGI, per germline (reference sequence). The CDR3 is made up of 13 amino acids. The CDR3 DNA reads TGTGCCAGCAGTTTTGATGGGATCGAAAAACTGTTTTTT. Translating it yields CASSFDGIEKLFF.

The chain couples TRBV19 to TRBJ2-1; 8 positions match TRBD2. Germline V gene sequence: CDR1 LNHDA, CDR2 SQIVND (reference sequence). The CDR3 extends over 15 amino acids. J was trimmed by 0 bases and V by 8 bases; bases with no gene match: 6. The CDR3 sequence: CASRSGGSSYNEQFF. The CDR3 nucleotides read TGTGCCAGTCGCAGCGGGGGAAGCTCCTACAATGAGCAGTTCTTC.